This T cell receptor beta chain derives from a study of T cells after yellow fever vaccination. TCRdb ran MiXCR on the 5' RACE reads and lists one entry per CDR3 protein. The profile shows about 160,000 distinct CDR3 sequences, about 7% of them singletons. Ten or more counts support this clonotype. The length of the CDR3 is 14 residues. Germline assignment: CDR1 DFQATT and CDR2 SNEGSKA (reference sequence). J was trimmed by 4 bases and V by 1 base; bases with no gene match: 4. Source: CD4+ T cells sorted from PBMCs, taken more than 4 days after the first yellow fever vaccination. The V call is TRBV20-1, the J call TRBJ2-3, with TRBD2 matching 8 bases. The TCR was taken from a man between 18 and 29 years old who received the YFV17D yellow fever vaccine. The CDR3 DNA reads TGCAGTGCTAGAGTAGCGGGGAGTTCAGATACGCAGTATTTT. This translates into CSARVAGSSDTQYF.